This record covers a single T cell receptor beta chain. The method was immunoSEQ multiplex PCR; TCRdb's version includes in-frame clones alone and lacks a portion of them. The sample includes about 43,000 clones, roughly 90% of them seen just once. These data belong to a study of T cell changes during pregnancy in multiple sclerosis. The CDR3 contains 13 residues. CDR1 and CDR2 from the germline V gene are GTSNPN and SVGIG (reference sequence). V was pared by 0 bases and J by 11 bases, with 7 bases of the junction left unmatched. The chain combines TRBV30 with TRBJ1-5, with TRBD1 identical over 7 bases. The origin of this receptor is a female donor in good health, enrolled as a control in a pregnancy study. Sequencing was performed on peripheral blood, taken in the second trimester of pregnancy. In DNA form, the CDR3 reads TGTGCCTGGAGTGTACTAGGGCAGGGGGCCCAGCATTTT. Protein: CAWSVLGQGAQHF.